This TCR beta chain was obtained from a study of radiation and T cells in renal cell carcinoma. Time point of the sample: blood 4 weeks post-SBRT, at nephrectomy. As to treatment: 15 Gy SBRT to primary tumor, nephrectomy 4 weeks later. V was pared by 4 bases and J by 7 bases, with 17 bases between. Germline loops: CDR1 SEHNR, CDR2 FQNEAQ (reference sequence). The CDR3 spans 15 residues. Sequenced by immunoSEQ multiplex PCR; TCRdb stores in-frame clones only, minus some. Counted here are 80,000 or so clones, about 88% occurring once; the ten biggest clones make up 5% to 7.5%. The chain joins TRBV7-9 to TRBJ2-1; D is perhaps TRBD2 (5 bases). The receptor comes from a woman in her 70s with renal cell carcinoma. The sequencing here drew on blood, taken from a patient whose treatment included radiotherapy and nephrectomy. The CDR3 nucleotides are TGTGCCAGCAGCTCCATAGCGTTACCCTTTAATGAGCAGTTCTTC. It translates to CASSSIALPFNEQFF.